This T cell receptor beta chain was identified in a study of T cell clonality in common variable immunodeficiency. Study observations and caveats: Common variable immunodeficiency TCR beta sequences reportedly had fewer deletions and N-nucleotide insertions.

Patients had low serum IgG, IgA and/or IgM and specific antibody deficiency. The protocol was immunoSEQ multiplex PCR, while the TCRdb copy is restricted to in-frame clones and leaves out a portion. The counts give 20,000 to 30,000 clones, none of them seen only once; about 24% is held by the top ten. Germline V lookup: CDR1 LNHDA, CDR2 SQIVND (reference sequence). Trimming stripped 6 bases from V and 5 bases from J, with 14 bases between. The CDR3 extends over 14 amino acids. Notes on this clone: What it binds is not known. The observed sequence ends 3 residues before the CDR3 terminus, with the missing tail filled in from the germline J gene.

The receptor was isolated from a human donor with common variable immunodeficiency. The chain recombines TRBV19 with TRBJ1-5; possible D gene TRBD1, 5 bases. Sequencing used peripheral blood mononuclear cells. CDR3 bases read: TGTGCCAGTAGGAGCGGGCAGGGTCATCAGCCC. Translation: CASRSGQGHQP. The whole CDR3 is CASRSGQGHQPQHF.